This passage covers 17 T cell receptor beta chains from one sample sequenced in a study of OX40 agonist ivuxolimab in advanced cancers. Measured with immunoSEQ multiplex PCR; TCRdb has only the in-frame clones, and not every one. The sample yields more than 45,000 clones, approximately 86% seen once. Sequenced material: CD4+ or CD8+ T cells sorted from blood, taken in a trial of the OX40 agonist ivuxolimab. The receptors originated from an adult with an advanced solid tumor such as melanoma, head and neck, liver or kidney cancer.

The rearrangement links TRBV9 to TRBJ2-3; no clear D. The CDR3 consists of 11 residues. The V end was cut by 3 bases, the J end by 6 bases, with 5 bases between. Germline V lookup: CDR1 SGDLS, CDR2 YYNGEE. The CDR3 region is CASSAADTQYF. The DNA of the CDR3 is TGTGCCAGCAGCGCCGCCGATACGCAGTATTTT.

V and J are TRBV2 and TRBJ2-3, with TRBD2 matching over 9 bases. Trimming at V came to 0 bases and at J to 1 base, leaving 5 bases not matched to a gene. The germline gives CDR1 SNHLY, CDR2 FYNNEI. The CDR3 has 17 amino acids. The CDR3 spells CASSEASSGARTDTQYF. The DNA for the CDR3 is TGTGCCAGCAGTGAAGCTTCTAGCGGGGCCCGCACAGATACGCAGTATTTT.

The genes are TRBV5-5 and TRBJ1-2; weak D call: TRBD1 (6 bases). Germline CDR1 reads SGHKS; CDR2 reads YYEKEE (reference sequence). This CDR3 is built from 14 residues. Trimming shortened V by 2 bases and J by 4 bases, and 12 bases separated the two germline ends. CDR3 nucleotides: TGTGCCAGCAGCTTCCCCGACAGGCCCTATGGCTACACCTTC. Translated: CASSFPDRPYGYTF.

This clone appeared once. The chain has TRBV27 and TRBJ1-1, with 7 bases identical to TRBD1. CDR1 MNHEY and CDR2 SMNVEV come from the germline V gene (reference sequence). The CDR3 is 19 amino acids. After removal of 5 bases from V and 6 bases from J, the junction contained 24 bases not matched to a gene. CDR3 region: CASSTPPRGRRGEVPEAFF. The DNA of the CDR3 is TGTGCCAGCAGTACCCCGCCGAGGGGGCGCCGCGGAGAGGTCCCTGAAGCTTTCTTT.

The CDR3 DNA reads TGCGCCAGCAGCCACCGACTAGCGGGGGGAGATACGCAGTATTTT. Amino acid sequence: CASSHRLAGGDTQYF. The chain has TRBV4-3 and TRBJ2-3, with 13 bases lining up with TRBD2. The ends lost 3 bases at V and 5 bases at J; junction bases unmatched: 2. The CDR3 is made up of 15 amino acids. From germline, CDR1 is LGHNA and CDR2 YSLEER.

The J gene is TRBJ2-1, the V gene TRBV7-8; TRBD2 matches 9 bases. J was trimmed by 2 bases and V by 5 bases; bases with no gene match: 4. The CDR3 contains 15 residues. Germline V lookup: CDR1 SGHVS, CDR2 FQNEAQ. The chain's CDR3 is CASSPAGGAYNEQFF. The CDR3 coding sequence is TGTGCCAGCAGCCCTGCGGGAGGGGCCTACAATGAGCAGTTCTTC.

This chain links TRBV7-3 with TRBJ2-7; D perhaps matches TRBD1 (5 bases). V shed 2 bases and J shed 0 bases, with 20 bases lying between them. The germline gives CDR1 SGHTA, CDR2 FQGTGA. The CDR3 contains 18 residues. CDR3 nucleotide sequence: TGTGCCAGCAGCTTATCGGTTTGGAGCCAGGGCGTCTCCTACGAGCAGTACTTC. Translation gives CASSLSVWSQGVSYEQYF.

V gene TRBV7-9 combines with J gene TRBJ1-2, with D maybe TRBD1 (6 bases). Germline values: CDR1 SEHNR, CDR2 FQNEAQ (reference sequence). V was shortened by 6 bases and J by 6 bases, with 26 bases between the two germline ends. The CDR3 sequence is 17 residues long. CDR3 coding DNA: TGTGCCAGCAGACCATCAGGGGCGAAAGGGGGGCAACATGGCTACACCTTC. It specifies CASRPSGAKGGQHGYTF.

The chain joins TRBV7-9 to TRBJ1-2; the D gene is possibly TRBD1 (5 bases). V lost 3 bases, J lost 3 bases, and 5 bases lay in between. Germline lookup yields CDR1 SEHNR and CDR2 FQNEAQ (reference sequence). The CDR3 runs to 12 residues. The CDR3 region has the DNA TGTGCCAGCAGCTTGACAGACTATGGCTACACCTTC. This translates into CASSLTDYGYTF.

V and J are TRBV9 and TRBJ2-3; maybe TRBD2 (6 bases). This CDR3 has 15 residues. V lost 5 bases to trimming and J lost 6 bases, with 19 bases between them. The germline gives CDR1 SGDLS, CDR2 YYNGEE. The CDR3 sequence: CASRGGAGPQDTQYF. The DNA for the CDR3 is TGTGCCAGCAGGGGAGGAGCGGGCCCTCAGGATACGCAGTATTTT. Full variable domain (rest looked up from reference TRBV9 and TRBJ2-3): DSGVTQTPKHLITATGQRVTLRCSPRSGDLSVYWYQQSLDQGLQFLIQYYNGEERAKGNILERFSAQQFPDLHSELNLSSLELGDSALYFCASRGGAGPQDTQYFGPGTRLTVL.

V and J are TRBV2 and TRBJ2-4; D ambiguous. Per germline, CDR1 SNHLY and CDR2 FYNNEI. V lost 1 base, J lost 3 bases, and 4 bases lay in between. CDR3 length: 13 amino acids. CDR3 in DNA: TGTGCCAGCAGTGAAGGGTTCAAAAACATTCAGTACTTC. Its protein is CASSEGFKNIQYF. Full variable domain (rest looked up from reference TRBV2 and TRBJ2-4): EPEVTQTPSHQVTQMGQEVILRCVPISNHLYFYWYRQILGQKVEFLVSFYNNEISEKSEIFDDQFSVERPDGSNFTLKIRSTKLEDSAMYFCASSEGFKNIQYFGAGTRLSVL.

This chain uses TRBV7-9 with TRBJ2-3, with 10 nucleotides matching TRBD2. This CDR3 region has 18 residues. The V and J ends lost 3 bases and 1 base, in that order; junction bases with no gene match: 10. From germline, CDR1 is SEHNR and CDR2 FQNEAQ (reference sequence). The CDR3 nucleotides read TGTGCCAGCAGCTTCTCAAACACCGGGACTAGCGGCACAGATACGCAGTATTTT. Its protein is CASSFSNTGTSGTDTQYF.

The chain combines TRBV19 with TRBJ1-4, with no clear D. Trimming shortened V by 5 bases and J by 3 bases, and 13 bases separated the two germline ends. The CDR3 extends over 15 amino acids. CDR1 and CDR2 (germline): LNHDA, SQIVND (reference sequence). CDR3 sequence: CASSGRAGPNEKLFF. DNA for the CDR3: TGTGCCAGTAGTGGACGCGCGGGCCCTAATGAAAAACTGTTTTTT.

This chain uses TRBV6-5 with TRBJ1-1, with 9 positions matching TRBD1. The CDR3 spans 16 residues. The germline V gene encodes CDR1 MNHEY and CDR2 SVGAGI. V lost 0 bases and J lost 5; bases outside the gene matches: 7. The DNA for the CDR3 is TGTGCCAGCAGTTACTCTGACGGGACAGGGTGGACTGAAGCTTTCTTT. Its protein product is CASSYSDGTGWTEAFF.

Here the CDR3 DNA reads TGTGCCAGCAGCGGACAGCGGTACACTGAAGCTTTCTTT. The encoded protein is CASSGQRYTEAFF. This rearrangement joins TRBV2 to TRBJ1-1, with TRBD1 as a possible D gene (6 bases). The V end lost 6 bases, the J end lost 3 bases, and 11 bases lay between the germline ends. Germline V gene sequence: CDR1 SNHLY, CDR2 FYNNEI. This CDR3 is 13 amino acids long.

The chain carries TRBV27 and TRBJ1-4; perhaps TRBD1 as D (5 bases). The germline V and J ends were trimmed by 3 bases and 10 bases, with 9 bases remaining between them. CDR1 and CDR2 (germline): MNHEY, SMNVEV (reference sequence). The CDR3 loop spans 12 amino acids. For the CDR3, the DNA is TGTGCCAGCAGTTTTCAGGGAGGAAAACTGTTTTTT. Protein product: CASSFQGGKLFF.

V and J are TRBV6-5 and TRBJ1-2, with TRBD1 identical over 10 bases. The germline CDR1 and CDR2 sequences are MNHEY and SVGAGI. There are 15 residues in the CDR3. The J segment lost 3 bases and the V segment lost 6 bases, leaving 7 bases of the junction unmatched. Here the CDR3 DNA reads TGTGCCAGCAGGACGACAGGGGGCGCGTACTATGGCTACACCTTC. This sequence encodes CASRTTGGAYYGYTF.